Listed below are T cell receptor beta chains from one sample, sequenced in a study of blood T cell repertoires in COVID-19. Using immunoSEQ multiplex PCR, the repertoire was profiled, and TCRdb retains in-frame clones only, with some absent. The data hold about 78,000 clones, with 80% observed a single time. Material: peripheral blood. The receptors derive from a man aged 60 to 69 with active or convalescent COVID-19. Each CDR3 is given with its conserved first and last residue. The order of the fields is V gene, clone size, J gene, D gene, CDR3 DNA, CDR3 protein. A D gene is named only where the DNA matches it firmly. Not all rows give a size; the values are once, few, many and, for expanded clones, a class.

TRBV7-2	once	TRBJ1-5	TRBD1	TGTGCCAGCAGCTGGCCGGACAGGGGCTATCAGCCCCAGCATTTT	CASSWPDRGYQPQHF
TRBV29-1	NA	TRBJ1-1	NA	TGCAGCGTTATTAGGGCCTCCGGGGGGACTGAAGCTTTCTTT	CSVIRASGGTEAFF
TRBV2	once	TRBJ2-1	NA	TGTGCCAGCAGTGGAAAGAGGTCCTACAATGAGCAGTTCTTC	CASSGKRSYNEQFF
TRBV29-1	once	TRBJ2-1	TRBD1	TGCAGCGTTGCTGTACAGGGGCCGGAGCAGTTCTTC	CSVAVQGPEQFF
TRBV18	NA	TRBJ2-3	TRBD2	TGTGCCAGCTCACCAGTCCTCCTTAGCGGGGGGGCCCCAGATACGCAGTATTTT	CASSPVLLSGGAPDTQYF
TRBV19	NA	TRBJ1-4	NA	TGTGCCAGTAGTATAGATCAACAGGCTGGGGAAAAACTGTTTTTT	CASSIDQQAGEKLFF
TRBV11-2	once	TRBJ2-1	TRBD2	TGTGCCAGCAGCGCGGGACTAGCTTTCTACAATGAGCAGTTCTTC	CASSAGLAFYNEQFF
TRBV3-1/TRBV3-2	NA	TRBJ1-2	TRBD1	TGTGCCAGCAGTGACGGACAGGGAAGTCAGGGCTACACCTTC	CASSDGQGSQGYTF
TRBV7-9	once	TRBJ1-5	NA	TGTGCCAGCAGCATAAAACAGGGTAGTCAGGATCAGCCCCAGCATTTT	CASSIKQGSQDQPQHF
TRBV29-1	NA	TRBJ1-5	NA	TGCAGCGTGGCCTTAGGGGCTAGCAATCAGCCCCAGCATTTT	CSVALGASNQPQHF
TRBV10-3	NA	TRBJ1-3	TRBD1	TGTGCCATCAGTGAGTGGACAGGAGGCTCTGGAAACACCATATATTTT	CAISEWTGGSGNTIYF
TRBV5-4	NA	TRBJ1-2	TRBD1	TGTGCCAGCAGCTTGGACAGGGGGCAATATGGCTACACCTTC	CASSLDRGQYGYTF
TRBV9	NA	TRBJ1-1	TRBD1	TGTGCCAGCAGCCCCCTGGGACAGGGGAACACTGAAGCTTTCTTT	CASSPLGQGNTEAFF
TRBV7-8	NA	TRBJ2-5	NA	TGTGCCAGCAGCTTAGCATCCAGGGAAGAGACCCAGTACTTC	CASSLASREETQYF
TRBV12-3/TRBV12-4	NA	TRBJ1-1	NA	TGTGCCAGCAGTTTCTCGACACTTGAAGCTTTCTTT	CASSFSTLEAFF
TRBV9	NA	TRBJ1-4	NA	TGTGCCAGCAGCGTGCTGCCTCAGGGCAATGAAAAACTGTTTTTT	CASSVLPQGNEKLFF
TRBV19	NA	TRBJ2-7	NA	TGTGCCAGTAGTTCCGGGACAAGAACCTACGAGCAGTACTTC	CASSSGTRTYEQYF
TRBV7-9	NA	TRBJ1-4	TRBD1	TGTGCCAGCAGCTTAAGAGGGACAGGGGATGAAAAACTGTTTTTT	CASSLRGTGDEKLFF
TRBV7-2	NA	TRBJ1-6	NA	TGTGCCAGCAGCTTAAACAAGTATAATTCACCCCTCCACTTT	CASSLNKYNSPLHF
TRBV19	NA	TRBJ1-1	TRBD1	TGTGCCAGTAGTATGAGAGCGACAGGGGCACCCAGAGCTTTCTTT	CASSMRATGAPRAFF
TRBV7-9	few	TRBJ1-2	NA	TGTGCCAGCAGCTCCTGGGCCTCCCAACATGGCTACACCTTC	CASSSWASQHGYTF
TRBV6-5	NA	TRBJ1-2	NA	TGTGCCAGCAGTTCGCAGGGCGGTAGCGGGGGCTACACCTTC	CASSSQGGSGGYTF
TRBV27	NA	TRBJ2-1	NA	TGTGCCAGCAGTAGACAGAGGAATGAGCAGTTCTTC	CASSRQRNEQFF
TRBV7-8	NA	TRBJ2-4	TRBD1	TGTGCCAGCAGCCCTCCCGGGACAGGGCGAAGCTTTTTC	CASSPPGTGRSFF
TRBV27	few	TRBJ2-3	TRBD2	TGTGCCAGCATGGGGAGGGTACTAACCGATACGCAGTATTTT	CASMGRVLTDTQYF
TRBV19	NA	TRBJ1-5	TRBD1	TGTGCCAGCGCAGGGACAGCTAATCAGCCCCAGCATTTT	CASAGTANQPQHF
TRBV4-3	NA	TRBJ2-5	TRBD2	TGCGCCAGCAGCCAAGATTATCTAGCGGGGGTCCAAGAGACCCAGTACTTC	CASSQDYLAGVQETQYF
TRBV4-3	NA	TRBJ1-3	NA	TGCGCCAGCAGCCAAAGGGGGGGTCTATCTGGAAACACCATATATTTT	CASSQRGGLSGNTIYF
TRBV7-8	NA	TRBJ1-6	NA	TGTGCCAGCAGCCCGAATGACAGCTCCTATAATTCACCCCTCCACTTT	CASSPNDSSYNSPLHF
TRBV11-2	NA	TRBJ2-1	NA	TGTGCCAGCAGCCCTCTGGGGGGGGCCCTTTTGGATGAGCAGTTCTTC	CASSPLGGALLDEQFF
TRBV10-3	NA	TRBJ1-5	TRBD1	TGTGCCACTCAGGGGGCAAGTGATCAGCCCCAGCATTTT	CATQGASDQPQHF
TRBV7-8	NA	TRBJ2-5	TRBD1	TGTGCCAGCAGCCGAAGGACAGGGGCAGAGACCCAGTACTTC	CASSRRTGAETQYF
TRBV7-8	NA	TRBJ2-3	NA	TGTGCCAGCAGCTTAAGCTGGAGTAAAACAGATACGCAGTATTTT	CASSLSWSKTDTQYF
TRBV29-1	NA	TRBJ2-7	NA	TGCAGCGTTGGCGACACCCCCTACGAGCAGTACTTC	CSVGDTPYEQYF
TRBV5-1	NA	TRBJ1-2	TRBD1	TGCGCCAGCAGCACCGGGACAGACTATGGCTACACCTTC	CASSTGTDYGYTF
TRBV7-9	NA	TRBJ2-3	NA	TGTGCCAGCAGCTCTCACCGCGGGTCCTCCACAGATACGCAGTATTTT	CASSSHRGSSTDTQYF
TRBV4-3	NA	TRBJ1-1	TRBD1	TGCGCCAGCAGCCGGGGGACAGGGTTAGACACTGAAGCTTTCTTT	CASSRGTGLDTEAFF
TRBV18	few	TRBJ2-7	NA	TGTGCCAGCTCACCTACGACAGGCACCTACGAGCAGTACTTC	CASSPTTGTYEQYF
TRBV6-5	NA	TRBJ2-1	TRBD2	TGTGCCAGCAGACCGGGAGGGCACAATGAGCAGTTCTTC	CASRPGGHNEQFF
TRBV7-2	NA	TRBJ2-6	NA	TGTGCCAGCAGCCCCCGACAGACCTCTGGGGCCAACGTCCTGACTTTC	CASSPRQTSGANVLTF
TRBV7-2	NA	TRBJ1-1	TRBD1	TGTGCCAGCAGCACGCGGGACAGCCGAGGTGGCGCTTTCTTT	CASSTRDSRGGAFF
TRBV15	NA	TRBJ1-4	NA	TGTGCCACCAGCCCCCGGACAGATGAAAAACTGTTTTTT	CATSPRTDEKLFF
TRBV7-2	NA	TRBJ2-1	TRBD2	TGTGCCAGCAGCGCGAGCGGGGGCCGGTACAATGAGCAGTTCTTC	CASSASGGRYNEQFF
TRBV7-9	NA	TRBJ2-7	TRBD1	TGTGCCAGCAGCTTAGGGACAGGGAAGTTGTCTATGGTATACGAGCAGTACTTC	CASSLGTGKLSMVYEQYF
TRBV7-9	few	TRBJ1-2	NA	TGTGCCAGCAGCTTAGCGAGGGACTATGGCTACACCTTC	CASSLARDYGYTF
TRBV2	NA	TRBJ1-5	NA	TGTGCCAGCAGGGCTCAACGGGCCCAGGGGATTCAGCCCCAGCATTTT	CASRAQRAQGIQPQHF
TRBV19	NA	TRBJ1-1	NA	TGTGCCAGCTATTACGGACGGGGGAACACTGAAGCTTTCTTT	CASYYGRGNTEAFF
TRBV18	NA	TRBJ2-5	TRBD2	TGTGCCAGCTCACCACTAGCGGGGGACCAAGAGACCCAGTACTTC	CASSPLAGDQETQYF
TRBV5-1	NA	TRBJ1-4	NA	TGCGCCAGCAGCTTGGCCGCAGGGGTTAATGAAAAACTGTTTTTT	CASSLAAGVNEKLFF
TRBV9	NA	TRBJ1-4	NA	TGTGCCAGCAGCGCAGGTGGGGGGTATGCAACTAATGAAAAACTGTTTTTT	CASSAGGGYATNEKLFF
TRBV28	few	TRBJ2-3	TRBD2	TGTGCCAGCAGTTTCGGGGGGTGGGCAGATACGCAGTATTTT	CASSFGGWADTQYF
TRBV25-1	NA	TRBJ1-1	TRBD1	TGTGCCAGTCGGGACAGGGAGAACACTGAAGCTTTCTTT	CASRDRENTEAFF
TRBV29-1	NA	TRBJ1-5	NA	TGCAGCGTCGCCGACGGGAGTAGCAATCAGCCCCAGCATTTT	CSVADGSSNQPQHF
TRBV10-3	NA	TRBJ2-1	TRBD1	TGTGCCATCAGTCGGACAGGGGACAATGAGCAGTTCTTC	CAISRTGDNEQFF
TRBV12-3/TRBV12-4	NA	TRBJ1-2	NA	TGTGCCAGCAGTTTGGGCAGGGACACTGGCTACACCTTC	CASSLGRDTGYTF